Sequencing of this T cell receptor (beta chain) was carried out in a study of cytomegalovirus exposure and HLA in healthy donors. 13 Jbeta primers and 60 Vbeta primers were used for the PCR. The table came from immunoSEQ multiplex PCR; TCRdb's copy has only in-frame clones and leaves some out. The data show around 140,000 clones, roughly 9.6% seen once. Study results and limitations: HLA-A and HLA-B allele assignments for most subjects were reportedly predicted accurately using TCR beta sequences.

Trimming shortened V by 0 bases and J by 3 bases, and 10 bases separated the two germline ends. This CDR3 region has 15 residues. Looked up from germline, CDR1 is WSHSY and CDR2 is SAAADI. To note about this clone: The antigen remains unidentified.

Sample: PBMCs. The chain links TRBV10-2 to TRBJ2-3; possible D gene TRBD2, 5 bases. The TCR comes from a woman aged 40 to 50 in good health and CMV-seropositive. The CDR3, as DNA: TGCGCCAGCAGTGAGTCGGGAGCCCCGACAGATACGCAGTATTTT. It translates to CASSESGAPTDTQYF.